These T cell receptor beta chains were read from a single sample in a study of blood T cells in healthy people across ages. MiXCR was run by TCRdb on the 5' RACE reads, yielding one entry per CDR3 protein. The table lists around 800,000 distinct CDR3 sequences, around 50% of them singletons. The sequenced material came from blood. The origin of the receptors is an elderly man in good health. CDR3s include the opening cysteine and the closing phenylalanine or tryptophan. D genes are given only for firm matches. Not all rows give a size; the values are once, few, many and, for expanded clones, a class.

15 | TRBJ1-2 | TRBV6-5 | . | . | TGTGCCAGCAGTTATCAACCCGCGGGGAGCAATGGCTACACCTTC | CASSYQPAGSNGYTF
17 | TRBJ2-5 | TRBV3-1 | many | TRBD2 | TGTGCCAGCAGCCAAGTGTTCCCTAGCGGGAGTTTAGAGACCCAGTACTTC | CASSQVFPSGSLETQYF
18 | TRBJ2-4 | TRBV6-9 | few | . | TGTGCCAGCAGTTATGACTTAGGGGTCGCCTCAGCCAAAAACATTCAGTACTTC | CASSYDLGVASAKNIQYF
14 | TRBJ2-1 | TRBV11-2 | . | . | TGTGCCAGCAGCATCAGAAGGTCTGTCAATGAGCAGTTCTTC | CASSIRRSVNEQFF
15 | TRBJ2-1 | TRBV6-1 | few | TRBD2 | TGTGCCAGCAGTTCCGGGGGACTAGCGGGAAATGAGCAGTTCTTC | CASSSGGLAGNEQFF
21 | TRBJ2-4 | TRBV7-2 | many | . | TGTGCCAGCAGCTTAGCGGTAGGGAATAACCGCCTGCATCCGGCCAAAAACATTCAGTACTTC | CASSLAVGNNRLHPAKNIQYF
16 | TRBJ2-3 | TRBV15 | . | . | TGTGCCACCAGCAGAGTGGGGGGGCTACGGACAGATACGCAGTATTTT | CATSRVGGLRTDTQYF
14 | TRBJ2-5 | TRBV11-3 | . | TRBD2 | TGTGCCAGCAGCTCGGGACTAGCGGCGGGGACCCAGTACTTC | CASSSGLAAGTQYF
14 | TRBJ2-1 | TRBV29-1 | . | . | TGCAGCGTTGATGGGGACAAAAACCAAGAGACCCAGTTCTTC | CSVDGDKNQETQFF
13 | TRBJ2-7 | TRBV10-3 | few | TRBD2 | TGTGCCATCACGCCGGGAGGCTCTTACGAGCAGTACTTC | CAITPGGSYEQYF
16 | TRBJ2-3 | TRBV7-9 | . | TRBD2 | TGTGCCAGCAGCGATCGAGGACTAGCGGGAGTAGATACGCAGTATTTT | CASSDRGLAGVDTQYF